These 30 T cell receptor beta chains were all obtained from the same sample, sequenced in a study of T cell responses to AZD1222 COVID-19 vaccine. Libraries were prepared by immunoSEQ multiplex PCR; TCRdb keeps only in-frame clonotypes and omits some of them. The sample has about 110,000 clones, 80% to 90% seen once. The sequencing used peripheral blood, collected 28 days after the second AZD1222 dose. These receptors were obtained from an adult who received the AZD1222 COVID-19 vaccine.

The chain couples TRBV7-3 to TRBJ1-1; D gene unclear. CDR3 length: 13 residues. The ends were cut back, 2 bases at V and 1 base at J, with 5 bases in the middle. Germline V gene sequence: CDR1 SGHTA, CDR2 FQGTGA. CDR3 loop: CASSLFKNTEAFF. CDR3 bases: TGTGCCAGCAGCTTATTCAAGAACACTGAAGCTTTCTTT.

This sequence joins TRBV7-9 and TRBJ2-7; TRBD1 matches at 7 bases. Trimming cost V 0 bases and J 6 bases; bases outside gene matches: 14. Germline CDR1 and CDR2: SEHNR and FQNEAQ (reference sequence). This CDR3 has 17 residues. CDR3 region: CASSLAGTAYSKSEQYF. The DNA of the CDR3 is TGTGCCAGCAGCTTAGCTGGGACAGCTTATTCTAAGAGCGAGCAGTACTTC.

This chain links TRBV27 with TRBJ2-3; 15 bases are shared with TRBD2. After removal of 5 bases from V and 6 bases from J, the junction contained 3 bases not matched to a gene. CDR3 length equals 15 residues. Per the germline V gene, CDR1 is MNHEY and CDR2 is SMNVEV (reference sequence). CDR3 sequence reads: CASSRGTSGRDTQYF. The CDR3 coding sequence is TGTGCCAGCAGTCGAGGGACTAGCGGGAGGGATACGCAGTATTTT.

V and J are TRBV6-5 and TRBJ2-7, with D possibly TRBD2 on 5 matching bases. From germline, CDR1 is MNHEY and CDR2 SVGAGI. The length of the CDR3 is 15 residues. Trimming stripped 4 bases from V and 5 bases from J, with 18 bases between. CDR3 loop: CASSSGLGRWDEQYF. CDR3 bases: TGTGCCAGCAGTTCAGGACTGGGTCGGTGGGACGAGCAGTACTTC.

The chain uses TRBV9 and TRBJ1-2; tentative D call: TRBD1 (6 bases). This CDR3 has 12 amino acids. The ends were cut back, 4 bases at V and 6 bases at J, with 10 bases in the middle. CDR1 is SGDLS, CDR2 YYNGEE, per germline. The CDR3: CASSSGQHGYTF. CDR3 DNA sequence: TGTGCCAGCAGCTCCGGACAGCATGGCTACACCTTC.

The CDR3 coding sequence is TGTGCCAGCAGTTTGACAGAACCCACAGATACGCAGTATTTT. Translation: CASSLTEPTDTQYF. The gene calls are TRBV27 and TRBJ2-3, with D perhaps matching TRBD1 (5 bases). V lost 3 bases to trimming and J lost 2 bases, with 9 bases between them. This CDR3 spans 14 amino acids. The germline gives CDR1 MNHEY, CDR2 SMNVEV (reference sequence).

The rearrangement links TRBV18 to TRBJ1-1; no clear D gene. V lost 1 base and J lost 7, with 13 bases in between. Germline CDR1 KGHSH, CDR2 LQKENI. The CDR3 is 14 amino acids. CDR3 region: CASSPLGIEIEAFF. The CDR3 bases are TGTGCCAGCTCACCACTGGGAATAGAGATTGAAGCTTTCTTT.

V and J are TRBV30 and TRBJ2-7, with D perhaps TRBD1 (5 bases). Trimming removed 0 bases from V and 3 bases from J, with 15 bases in between. This CDR3 has 15 amino acids. CDR1 is GTSNPN and CDR2 is SVGIG in the germline V gene (reference sequence). The CDR3 coding sequence is TGTGCCTGGAGTGTTCTTGGAGACAGTTTCTACGAGCAGTACTTC. Translated, it gives CAWSVLGDSFYEQYF.

The rearrangement joins TRBV7-2 to TRBJ2-1, with D perhaps matching TRBD2 (6 bases). The germline V gene has CDR1 SGHTA and CDR2 FQGNSA. The germline V and J ends were trimmed by 3 bases and 7 bases, with 16 bases remaining between them. This CDR3 is 15 amino acids long. CDR3 sequence (DNA): TGTGCCAGCAGCTTTGGGGCGGGGCTTAAGAATGAGCAGTTCTTC. Its protein product is CASSFGAGLKNEQFF. The full variable domain, rest sourced from reference TRBV7-2 and TRBJ2-1, is GAGVSQSPSNKVTEKGKDVELRCDPISGHTALYWYRQSLGQGLEFLIYFQGNSAPDKSGLPSDRFSAERTGGSVSTLTIQRTQQEDSAVYLCASSFGAGLKNEQFFGPGTRLTVL.

The genes are TRBV10-1 and TRBJ1-2; D unresolved. The V end was cut by 7 bases, the J end by 5 bases, with 2 bases between. Germline CDR1 WNHNN, CDR2 SYGVQD (reference sequence). The CDR3 is 9 amino acids. CDR3 protein: CASKYGYTF. In DNA, the CDR3 is TGCGCCAGCAAGTATGGCTACACCTTC.

This chain joins TRBV11-2 and TRBJ2-1; D unresolved. The CDR3 runs to 13 residues. V lost 0 bases, J lost 12 bases, and 12 bases lay in between. Germline CDR1 reads SGHAT; CDR2 reads FQNNGV. The DNA of the CDR3 is TGTGCCAGCAGCTTAGATCGGACCAGGTGGCAGTTCTTC. Translating it yields CASSLDRTRWQFF.

This chain links TRBV3-1 (or the pseudogene TRBV3-2) with TRBJ2-2, with D uncertain. The germline V gene has CDR1 LGHDT and CDR2 YNNKEL (reference sequence). Trimming shortened V by 5 bases and J by 8 bases, and 6 bases separated the two germline ends. The CDR3 has 11 residues. This chain's CDR3 is CASSKAGELFF. The CDR3 region has the DNA TGTGCCAGCAGCAAGGCGGGGGAGCTGTTTTTT.

The chain carries TRBV18 and TRBJ1-2; possible D gene TRBD1, 6 bases. This CDR3 contains 15 residues. The V gene's germline CDR1 is KGHSH and CDR2 LQKENI. V was cut by 1 base and J by 4 bases, with 13 bases left in between. DNA of the CDR3: TGTGCCAGCTCACCACTCGACAGGTCCCCCTATGGCTACACCTTC. Translated: CASSPLDRSPYGYTF.

The chain employs TRBV28 and TRBJ2-1; the D gene could be TRBD1 or TRBD2 (5 bases each). CDR1 and CDR2 from the germline V gene are MDHEN and SYDVKM. This CDR3 contains 14 residues. Trimming removed 2 bases at V and 5 bases at J, with 10 bases between. The CDR3, as DNA: TGTGCCAGCAGTTTACCCGGGACGGACAATGAGCAGTTCTTC. It is translated as CASSLPGTDNEQFF.

The chain recombines TRBV6-6 with TRBJ1-1; tentatively, D is TRBD1 (6 bases). Per germline, CDR1 MNHNY and CDR2 SVGAGI (reference sequence). The length of the CDR3 is 11 residues. V was clipped by 6 bases and J by 6 bases, with 8 bases between them. The chain's CDR3 is CASRGQPEAFF. The CDR3 region has the DNA TGTGCCAGCAGGGGACAACCTGAAGCTTTCTTT.

Here the CDR3 reads CAISEGLVYEQFF. CDR3 in DNA: TGTGCCATCAGTGAGGGGCTAGTATACGAGCAGTTCTTC. V usage is TRBV10-3 and J usage is TRBJ2-1, with no clear D. V was shortened by 2 bases and J by 10 bases, with 12 bases between the two germline ends. Germline CDR1 and CDR2: ENHRY and SYGVKD. CDR3 length: 13 amino acids.

This chain uses TRBV7-2 with TRBJ2-7, with TRBD2 matching over 11 bases. The V gene end was trimmed by 2 bases and the J gene end by 2 bases; junction bases not matched to a gene: 5. Germline lookup yields CDR1 SGHTA and CDR2 FQGNSA. This CDR3 has 16 residues. CDR3 sequence: CASSLTSGGPPYEQYF. The CDR3 DNA sequence: TGTGCCAGCAGCTTAACTAGCGGGGGCCCTCCCTACGAGCAGTACTTC.

The chain is built from TRBV18 and TRBJ2-2; the D gene is possibly TRBD2 (5 bases). The V end was cut by 3 bases, the J end by 4 bases, with 15 bases between. The CDR3 has 16 amino acids. Germline CDR1 and CDR2: KGHSH and LQKENI. CDR3 loop: CASSPLQLGSTGELFF. The CDR3 DNA sequence: TGTGCCAGCTCACCGCTCCAACTAGGGAGCACCGGGGAGCTGTTTTTT.

This clone has a handful of counts. This chain's CDR3 is CASSKTGNQPQHF. DNA for the CDR3: TGTGCCAGCAGTAAAACAGGGAATCAGCCCCAGCATTTT. This chain links TRBV2 with TRBJ1-5; possible D gene TRBD1, 6 bases. The V and J ends lost 5 bases and 4 bases respectively, with 9 bases between them. The CDR3 is 13 residues long. The germline CDR1 and CDR2 sequences are SNHLY and FYNNEI.

This sequence joins TRBV11-2 and TRBJ1-1; D is possibly TRBD1 (6 bases). There are 16 residues in the CDR3. CDR1 is SGHAT and CDR2 is FQNNGV in the germline V gene. Trimming took off 3 bases at V and 0 bases at J, with 14 bases between the two ends. The CDR3, as DNA: TGTGCCAGCAGCTTGGGGTGGACAGAGATGAACACTGAAGCTTTCTTT. Its translation: CASSLGWTEMNTEAFF.

In DNA form, the CDR3 reads TGCGCCAGCAGCTTCGGACATGACACTGAAGCTTTCTTT. It specifies CASSFGHDTEAFF. The chain recombines TRBV5-1 with TRBJ1-1, with D possibly TRBD1 on 5 matching bases. The CDR3 is 13 amino acids. Germline V lookup: CDR1 SGHRS, CDR2 YFSETQ. Deletions cut 2 bases from V and 3 bases from J, with 8 bases between.

This clone has only one observation. This chain uses TRBV6-1 with TRBJ2-7; TRBD2 matches at 10 bases. The CDR3 is 16 amino acids. Looked up from germline, CDR1 is MNHNS and CDR2 is SASEGT. V gave up 4 bases and J gave up 1 base; unmatched junction bases: 7. In DNA, the CDR3 is TGTGCCAGCAGTGGCCTGACTAGCGGGTCTTCCTACGAGCAGTACTTC. It encodes CASSGLTSGSSYEQYF.

The V and J genes are TRBV7-9 and TRBJ2-2; 11 bases fit TRBD2. Germline CDR1 is SEHNR and CDR2 is FQNEAQ (reference sequence). The CDR3 has 17 amino acids. V lost 5 bases to trimming and J lost 4 bases; unmatched junction nucleotides: 9. In DNA, the CDR3 is TGTGCCAGCAGCAAACTAGCGGGAGAAGGACGCACCGGGGAGCTGTTTTTT. Protein sequence: CASSKLAGEGRTGELFF.

About this clone: The identical CDR3 is also encoded by other nucleotide sequences in the sample. The gene calls are TRBV30 and TRBJ1-5; tentatively, D is TRBD1 (5 bases). CDR3 size: 13 residues. CDR1 GTSNPN and CDR2 SVGIG come from the germline V gene (reference sequence). The ends were cut back, 2 bases at V and 2 bases at J, with 7 bases in the middle. CDR3 region: CAWSLGGNQPQHF. CDR3 nucleotides: TGTGCCTGGAGTCTGGGGGGCAATCAGCCCCAGCATTTT.

A word on this clone: Other DNA sequences in this specimen translate into the identical CDR3. The chain employs TRBV6-5 and TRBJ2-7; 9 bases fit TRBD1. The V gene end was trimmed by 6 bases and the J gene end by 1 base; junction bases not matched to a gene: 4. The germline V gene encodes CDR1 MNHEY and CDR2 SVGAGI. The CDR3 length is 14 residues. The CDR3 coding sequence is TGTGCCAGCAGGCTGGGACAGGGTTCCTACGAGCAGTACTTC. This codes for CASRLGQGSYEQYF.

The chain links TRBV6-1 to TRBJ1-2; a weak D match, TRBD1 (6 bases). V shed 3 bases and J shed 0 bases, with 8 bases lying between them. CDR3 length: 14 amino acids. The germline CDR1 and CDR2 sequences are MNHNS and SASEGT. The CDR3 sequence: CASSDRGANYGYTF. The CDR3 DNA is TGTGCCAGCAGTGACAGGGGAGCTAACTATGGCTACACCTTC.

This sequence joins TRBV29-1 and TRBJ2-5; a weak D match, TRBD1 (5 bases). V gave up 6 bases and J gave up 5 bases, with 13 bases separating them. CDR1 and CDR2 (germline): SQVTM, ANQGSEA. This CDR3 contains 12 residues. The CDR3 sequence: CSVGAQRETQYF. The DNA for the CDR3 is TGCAGCGTAGGGGCCCAACGGGAGACCCAGTACTTC.

The gene calls are TRBV5-1 and TRBJ1-1, with 9 nucleotides matching TRBD1. This CDR3 has 16 amino acids. The junction had 10 bases not matched to a gene; V was cut back by 3 bases and J by 4 bases. Germline V gene sequence: CDR1 SGHRS, CDR2 YFSETQ. CDR3 sequence reads: CASSSGAGTGITEAFF. As DNA, the CDR3 is TGCGCCAGCAGCTCTGGGGCTGGGACAGGGATCACTGAAGCTTTCTTT.

This clone appeared a single time. The genes are TRBV7-2 and TRBJ2-2; TRBD1 aligns across 8 bases. Germline values: CDR1 SGHTA, CDR2 FQGNSA. This CDR3 region has 14 residues. V was pared by 5 bases and J by 6 bases, with 5 bases of the junction left unmatched. CDR3 in DNA: TGTGCCAGCAGCCAGACAGGGGCTTCCGGGGAGCTGTTTTTT. Its translation is CASSQTGASGELFF.

The genes are TRBV5-1 and TRBJ2-3; no clear D. This CDR3 comprises 14 residues. The V and J ends lost 4 bases and 0 bases respectively, with 9 bases between them. Germline V gene lookup returns CDR1 SGHRS and CDR2 YFSETQ. The CDR3 DNA reads as TGCGCCAGCAGCCGATATACAAGCACAGATACGCAGTATTTT. Translating it yields CASSRYTSTDTQYF.